The 17 T cell receptor beta chains given below trace back to one sample, sequenced in a study of cytomegalovirus exposure and HLA in healthy donors. The PCR ran on 60 Vbeta and 13 Jbeta primers. Clones were sequenced by immunoSEQ multiplex PCR, and TCRdb holds only the in-frame ones, with some missing. Counted here are fewer than 200,000 clones, approximately 80% occurring once; the ten biggest clones make up over 0.65%. Sequenced sample: PBMCs. The receptor source for this set is a woman aged 18-35 years in good health and CMV-seronegative.

This clone was counted once. CDR3 DNA sequence: TGTGCCAGCAGCCAAGAGACTAGCGGGAGCAATGAGCAGTTCTTC. Its translation: CASSQETSGSNEQFF. The V and J genes are TRBV14 and TRBJ2-1; 12 bases line up with TRBD2. From germline, CDR1 is SGHDN and CDR2 FVKESK. The J segment lost 6 bases and the V segment lost 0 bases, leaving 0 bases of the junction unmatched. The CDR3 is 15 residues long.

The chain joins TRBV2 to TRBJ2-4, with a weak D call TRBD1 (5 bases). Germline assignment: CDR1 SNHLY and CDR2 FYNNEI. This CDR3 has 13 residues. The V end lost 4 bases, the J end lost 6 bases, and 10 bases lay between the germline ends. The chain's CDR3 is CASSGRTLNIQYF. The CDR3 DNA follows: TGTGCCAGCAGTGGCCGGACACTAAACATTCAGTACTTC.

The chain employs TRBV10-3 and TRBJ2-3; D is ambiguous. Between the trimmed V and J ends, which lost 1 base and 2 bases, there was a span of 10 bases. The germline V gene has CDR1 ENHRY and CDR2 SYGVKD. This CDR3 has 15 residues. CDR3 sequence: CAISEFRGYTDTQYF. The CDR3 nucleotides read TGTGCCATCAGTGAGTTCAGAGGATACACAGATACGCAGTATTTT.

This clone turned up a few times. Its ends do not fully match the called genes, so a read error is possible. The rearrangement links TRBV7-9 to TRBJ2-7; possible D gene TRBD1, 5 bases. CDR1 SEHNR and CDR2 FQNEAQ come from the germline V gene (reference sequence). This CDR3 spans 16 amino acids. CDR3 nucleotide sequence: TGTTCCAGCAGCTTAGAGGTGTGGGGCGAATCCTACGAGCAGTACTTC. It translates to CSSSLEVWGESYEQYF. Drawing the rest from reference TRBV7-9 and TRBJ2-7, the complete variable domain is DTGVSQNPRHKITKRGQNVTFRCDPISEHNRLYWYRQTLGQGPEFLTYFQNEAQLEKSRLLSDRFSAERPKGSFSTLEIQRTEQGDSAMYLCSSSLEVWGESYEQYFGPGTRLTVT.

This clone was counted between two and nine times. The V call is TRBV7-2, the J call TRBJ1-1, with D possibly TRBD1 on 5 matching bases. Germline CDR1 is SGHTA and CDR2 is FQGNSA. V was clipped by 2 bases and J by 4 bases, with 14 bases between them. This CDR3 has 15 residues. For the CDR3, the DNA is TGTGCCAGCAGCTTATTTTGGCAGGGCGGCACTGAAGCTTTCTTT. Its translation: CASSLFWQGGTEAFF.

The CDR3 bases are TGTGCCAGCAGGAAGGGTCGGGAGGCCAAAGCTTTCTTT. It translates to CASRKGREAKAFF. The rearrangement joins TRBV28 to TRBJ1-1; no definite D call. The V end lost 6 bases, the J end lost 9 bases, and 17 bases lay between the germline ends. CDR1 and CDR2 (germline): MDHEN, SYDVKM. CDR3 size: 13 residues.

Only a few counts were recorded for this clone. The chain has TRBV2 and TRBJ2-3, with a possible D match to TRBD2 (5 bases). CDR1 and CDR2 (germline): SNHLY, FYNNEI. CDR3 length: 14 amino acids. Between the trimmed V and J ends, which lost 6 bases and 6 bases, there was a span of 16 bases. DNA for the CDR3: TGTGCCAGCAGCCTCTCTAGCAGTACCGATACGCAGTATTTT. This encodes CASSLSSSTDTQYF.

The chain carries TRBV11-2 and TRBJ2-1; 13 positions agree with TRBD2. Trimming at V came to 5 bases and at J to 10 bases, leaving 8 bases not matched to a gene. There are 15 residues in the CDR3. Germline values: CDR1 SGHAT, CDR2 FQNNGV. The CDR3 DNA is TGTGCCAGCAGCCCCAGACTAGCGGGGGGCAGGGAGCAGTTCTTC. This sequence encodes CASSPRLAGGREQFF.

The chain carries TRBV27 and TRBJ2-5, with TRBD2 matching over 9 bases. The germline gives CDR1 MNHEY, CDR2 SMNVEV (reference sequence). The CDR3 totals 15 residues. After removal of 5 bases from V and 5 bases from J, the junction contained 9 bases not matched to a gene. The CDR3 DNA sequence: TGTGCCAGCAGTCTCAAAGGGACTAGCTTTGAGACCCAGTACTTC. Translating it yields CASSLKGTSFETQYF.

V gene TRBV19 combines with J gene TRBJ2-7; TRBD1 agrees at 8 bases. Trimming removed 6 bases from V and 3 bases from J; junction bases left unmatched: 7. The CDR3 length is 14 residues. CDR1 LNHDA and CDR2 SQIVND come from the germline V gene (reference sequence). The CDR3 region has the DNA TGTGCCAGTAGGGCGACAGGGGAAGGCTACGAGCAGTACTTC. Translating gives CASRATGEGYEQYF.

V gene TRBV28 combines with J gene TRBJ2-5; maybe TRBD2 (6 bases). CDR1 is MDHEN, CDR2 SYDVKM, per germline. With 8 bases removed from V and 5 bases from J, the gap between germline ends came to 18 bases. CDR3 size: 14 residues. This CDR3 is CASGERTGEETQYF. The CDR3 nucleotides read TGTGCCAGCGGGGAGCGAACGGGGGAGGAGACCCAGTACTTC.

This sequence joins TRBV28 and TRBJ1-4; D not resolved. Germline CDR1 reads MDHEN; CDR2 reads SYDVKM. CDR3 length equals 16 residues. Trimming left V 6 bases short and J 3 bases short, with 17 bases between. The CDR3 loop is CASRSASQAPNEKLFF. As DNA, the CDR3 is TGTGCCAGCAGATCCGCCTCCCAGGCCCCTAATGAAAAACTGTTTTTT.

This clone was observed a few times. The chain couples TRBV5-1 to TRBJ2-2; a weak D match, TRBD1 (7 bases). Germline V CDR1 and CDR2: SGHRS, YFSETQ. The CDR3 extends over 12 amino acids. V was trimmed by 3 bases and J by 15 bases, leaving 15 bases between them. This chain's CDR3 is CASSSEGARMFF. CDR3 bases: TGCGCCAGCAGCTCGGAGGGGGCGAGAATGTTTTTT. Variable domain in full (rest from reference TRBV5-1 and TRBJ2-2): KAGVTQTPRYLIKTRGQQVTLSCSPISGHRSVSWYQQTPGQGLQFLFEYFSETQRNKGNFPGRFSGRQFSNSRSEMNVSTLELGDSALYLCASSSEGARMFFGEGSRLTVL.

The rearrangement uses TRBV19 and TRBJ2-5; D is possibly TRBD2 (6 bases). Trimming took off 5 bases at V and 4 bases at J, with 23 bases between the two ends. Germline CDR1 reads LNHDA; CDR2 reads SQIVND (reference sequence). The CDR3 extends over 17 amino acids. CDR3 protein: CASSAGEPGLSTETQYF. DNA for the CDR3: TGTGCCAGTAGTGCGGGCGAACCGGGACTCTCAACAGAGACCCAGTACTTC.

As concerns this clone: The sample holds other DNA sequences that translate to the same CDR3. The chain has TRBV5-4 and TRBJ2-1, with 7 nucleotides matching TRBD2. CDR3 size: 15 residues. Trimming removed 0 bases from V and 0 bases from J; junction bases left unmatched: 0. CDR1 SGHNT and CDR2 YYREEE come from the germline V gene (reference sequence). The CDR3 region is CASSLGGSSYNEQFF. CDR3 in DNA: TGTGCCAGCAGCTTGGGCGGGAGCTCCTACAATGAGCAGTTCTTC.

This chain connects TRBV9 to TRBJ2-1, with D unclear. Trimming stripped 2 bases from V and 2 bases from J, with 11 bases between. Germline CDR1 reads SGDLS; CDR2 reads YYNGEE. The length of the CDR3 is 15 residues. CDR3 sequence: CASSVSGGTYNEQFF. The CDR3 DNA reads as TGTGCCAGCAGCGTGAGTGGCGGTACCTACAATGAGCAGTTCTTC.

For the CDR3, the DNA is TGTGCCAGCAGTTCAGCGGGACTAGCGGTGTACGAGCAGTACTTC. This gives the protein CASSSAGLAVYEQYF. The gene calls are TRBV27 and TRBJ2-5; 11 bases map to TRBD2. The end of the DNA fits TRBJ2-7 better, so the J call may be wrong. Germline loops: CDR1 MNHEY, CDR2 SMNVEV (reference sequence). The CDR3 is 15 amino acids.